This TCR beta chain is drawn from a study of beta chain features in type 1 diabetes. The study's findings and limits: More deletions and fewer insertions at VDJ junctions were found in patients with type 1 diabetes. Shortening of TCRB CDR3s, moderate but significant, appeared in all four CD4+ subsets of Type 1 diabetes patients.

On this clone: Its matching antigen is unknown. An end of the junction differs from the germline gene, which may be a read error.

The CDR3 runs 13 residues. From germline, CDR1 is SEHNR and CDR2 FQNEAQ (reference sequence). Expressed TCRB transcripts were sequenced, since all the RNA that had been isolated was reverse transcribed. TCRdb keeps only in-frame clones here, not all; method: immunoSEQ multiplex PCR. The table lists 620,000 or so clones, about a sixth of them singletons. The V call is TRBV7-9, the J call TRBJ2-3; D is unresolved. This sequence was found in a man younger than 30 in good health. Sequencing was performed on naive CD4+ T cells from blood. For the CDR3, the DNA is TGCGCCAGCAGCCTCATTATGGCAGATACGCAGTATTTT. This gives the protein CASSLIMADTQYF.